A single sample is the source of the 32 T cell receptor beta chains below, sequenced in a study of siplizumab effects on memory and regulatory T cells. Some clones are missing from TCRdb's copy, which holds only in-frame ones; the method was immunoSEQ multiplex PCR. Among 100,000 or so clones listed, about 93% were seen once. The specimen was non-Treg CD4+ T cells sorted from blood. These receptors came from a human donor in good health.

The chain carries TRBV27 and TRBJ1-2; 9 bases match TRBD1. The CDR3 has 14 amino acids. The V gene's germline CDR1 is MNHEY and CDR2 SMNVEV (reference sequence). Germline trimming cut 8 bases from V and 7 bases from J; bases unmatched to any gene: 11. In DNA, the CDR3 is TGTGCCAGCGGGGCCCGACAGGGGGTTAGTGGCTACACCTTC. It encodes CASGARQGVSGYTF.

V is TRBV7-6 and J is TRBJ2-5; no clear D gene. The CDR3 loop spans 13 amino acids. From germline, CDR1 is SGHVS and CDR2 FNYEAQ. V shed 5 bases and J shed 4 bases, with 11 bases lying between them. The CDR3: CASSASVSETQYF. Here the CDR3 DNA reads TGTGCCAGCAGCGCCTCGGTGTCAGAGACCCAGTACTTC. The variable domain in full, with the rest retrieved from reference TRBV7-6 and TRBJ2-5, is GAGVSQSPRYKVTKRGQDVALRCDPISGHVSLYWYRQALGQGPEFLTYFNYEAQQDKSGLPNDRFSAERPEGSISTLTIQRTEQRDSAMYRCASSASVSETQYFGPGTRLLVL.

This clone was detected only once. This chain connects TRBV6-4 to TRBJ2-7; TRBD1 matches at 7 bases. CDR1 is MRHNA and CDR2 is SNTAGT in the germline V gene. Trimming took 11 bases from V and 3 from J; bases not matched to a gene: 13. The CDR3 length is 14 residues. DNA for the CDR3: TGTGCCGGATACAAGACAGGGACCATCTACGAGCAGTACTTC. This gives the protein CAGYKTGTIYEQYF.

The chain carries TRBV19 and TRBJ2-7, with 12 nucleotides matching TRBD2. CDR1 LNHDA and CDR2 SQIVND come from the germline V gene (reference sequence). Trimming took 6 bases from V and 4 from J; bases not matched to a gene: 1. CDR3 length: 13 amino acids. CDR3 in DNA: TGTGCCAGTAGGGGGACTAGCGGGTACGAGCAGTACTTC. This sequence encodes CASRGTSGYEQYF.

This rearrangement joins TRBV11-2 to TRBJ1-1, with a weak D call TRBD1 (6 bases). Trimming shortened V by 4 bases and J by 1 base, and 13 bases separated the two germline ends. Germline assignment: CDR1 SGHAT and CDR2 FQNNGV. The CDR3 has 15 amino acids. The CDR3 region is CASSWGGRQNTEAFF. The CDR3 DNA sequence: TGTGCCAGCAGCTGGGGGGGCCGGCAGAACACTGAAGCTTTCTTT.

This sequence joins TRBV29-1 and TRBJ1-4, with TRBD1 as a possible D gene (5 bases). Deletions cut 4 bases from V and 2 bases from J, with 8 bases between. The CDR3 spans 13 residues. Germline-derived CDR1 and CDR2 are SQVTM and ANQGSEA. The CDR3 DNA follows: TGCAGCGTTGGGGGGGGGACTAATGAAAAACTGTTTTTT. Encoded protein: CSVGGGTNEKLFF. The whole variable domain, remainder taken from reference TRBV29-1 and TRBJ1-4, is SAVISQKPSRDICQRGTSLTIQCQVDSQVTMMFWYRQQPGQSLTLIATANQGSEATYESGFVIDKFPISRPNLTFSTLTVSNMSPEDSSIYLCSVGGGTNEKLFFGSGTQLSVL.

The rearrangement joins TRBV6-5 to TRBJ1-2; TRBD1 might be the D (6 bases). Per germline, CDR1 MNHEY and CDR2 SVGAGI. V lost 8 bases to trimming and J lost 5 bases, with 12 bases between them. This CDR3 has 12 residues. For the CDR3, the DNA is TGTGCCAGCGGTCGCAGGGGTTATGGCTACACCTTC. The encoded protein is CASGRRGYGYTF.

For the CDR3, the DNA is TGTGCCAGCAGTTCCTCCCCGGGACAGGGGCCCGGCTACACCTTC. Its translation is CASSSSPGQGPGYTF. The rearrangement joins TRBV28 to TRBJ1-2; 10 bases line up with TRBD1. Per the germline V gene, CDR1 is MDHEN and CDR2 is SYDVKM. The CDR3 contains 15 residues. Germline trimming cut 4 bases from V and 8 bases from J; bases unmatched to any gene: 10.

The rearrangement uses TRBV21-1 and TRBJ1-6. TRBV21-1 is flagged as a pseudogene. The CDR3 runs to 19 residues. CDR3 nucleotide sequence: TGTGCCAGCAGCAAGTGGTTCGCTGTCTTGGGGGGGTTTAATTCACCCCTCCACTTT. As protein: CASSKWFAVLGGFNSPLHF.

The V and J genes are TRBV6-5 and TRBJ2-3, with D possibly TRBD1 on 5 matching bases. Trimming cost V 6 bases and J 2 bases, with 9 bases left between them. This CDR3 spans 13 amino acids. Germline V gene data show CDR1 as MNHEY and CDR2 as SVGAGI. The CDR3: CASRLGHTDTQYF. The CDR3 nucleotides are TGTGCCAGCAGATTGGGGCACACAGATACGCAGTATTTT.

The chain has TRBV14 and TRBJ1-6; no definite D call. V was trimmed by 5 bases and J by 0 bases, leaving 8 bases between them. Germline V gene data show CDR1 as SGHDN and CDR2 as FVKESK. The CDR3 length is 15 residues. In nucleotides, the CDR3 is TGTGCCAGCAGCAGCATGAGCTCCTATAATTCACCCCTCCACTTT. Protein: CASSSMSSYNSPLHF.

In this sample, this clone turned up once. V gene TRBV5-1 combines with J gene TRBJ1-1, with TRBD1 matching 8 bases. The V and J ends lost 0 bases and 1 base, in that order; junction bases with no gene match: 8. The CDR3 has 17 amino acids. Per germline, CDR1 SGHRS and CDR2 YFSETQ. The chain's CDR3 is CASSLATTGARNTEAFF. The CDR3 region has the DNA TGCGCCAGCAGCTTGGCCACGACAGGGGCGAGGAACACTGAAGCTTTCTTT.

The V gene is TRBV2, the J gene TRBJ2-2; tentative D call: TRBD1 (6 bases). The V end was cut by 6 bases, the J end by 1 base, with 6 bases between. The germline gives CDR1 SNHLY, CDR2 FYNNEI. The CDR3 consists of 13 residues. The CDR3 reads CASRGQNTGELFF. The CDR3 DNA reads TGTGCCAGCAGGGGACAGAACACCGGGGAGCTGTTTTTT.

The chain has TRBV6-4 and TRBJ1-1; 11 bases map to TRBD1. The CDR3 contains 13 residues. V gave up 8 bases and J gave up 7 bases; unmatched junction bases: 6. The germline gives CDR1 MRHNA, CDR2 SNTAGT. CDR3 residues: CASALGTGGEAFF. CDR3 coding DNA: TGTGCCAGCGCGCTCGGGACAGGGGGTGAAGCTTTCTTT.

This chain joins TRBV5-4 and TRBJ2-7; 8 bases are a match to TRBD1. V shed 5 bases and J 6 bases; nucleotides not matched to a gene: 4. The CDR3 is 12 residues long. Germline-derived CDR1 and CDR2 are SGHNT and YYREEE (reference sequence). CDR3 DNA sequence: TGTGCCAGCAGAAATACAGGGGGCGAGCAGTACTTC. As protein: CASRNTGGEQYF.

This chain connects TRBV30 to TRBJ1-2; 8 nucleotides agree with TRBD1. Trimming cost V 3 bases and J 4 bases; bases outside gene matches: 7. The CDR3 spans 14 residues. Looked up from germline, CDR1 is GTSNPN and CDR2 is SVGIG (reference sequence). The CDR3 here is CAWSPGQGGYGYTF. DNA of the CDR3: TGTGCCTGGAGCCCCGGACAGGGCGGCTATGGCTACACCTTC. Complete variable domain (other parts from reference TRBV30 and TRBJ1-2): SQTIHQWPATLVQPVGSPLSLECTVEGTSNPNLYWYRQAAGRGLQLLFYSVGIGQISSEVPQNLSASRPQDRQFILSSKKLLLSDSGFYLCAWSPGQGGYGYTFGSGTRLTVV.

This clone was seen a handful of times. The gene calls are TRBV11-2 and TRBJ1-6; D is ambiguous. The CDR3 is 15 residues long. V was cut by 5 bases and J by 6 bases, with 14 bases left in between. Germline CDR1 is SGHAT and CDR2 is FQNNGV. DNA of the CDR3: TGTGCCAGCAGCGTCTGGGAGGTAGCTAATTCACCCCTCCACTTT. Protein: CASSVWEVANSPLHF. Filled out from reference TRBV11-2 and TRBJ1-6, the complete variable domain reads EAGVAQSPRYKIIEKRQSVAFWCNPISGHATLYWYQQILGQGPKLLIQFQNNGVVDDSQLPKDRFSAERLKGVDSTLKIQPAKLEDSAVYLCASSVWEVANSPLHFGNGTRLTVT.

The chain recombines TRBV7-9 with TRBJ2-2, with D possibly being TRBD1 (5 bases). V gave up 1 base and J gave up 7 bases, with 10 bases separating them. CDR3 length equals 14 residues. Germline V CDR1 and CDR2: SEHNR, FQNEAQ (reference sequence). The CDR3 loop is CASSLGRANGELFF. The CDR3 DNA sequence: TGTGCCAGCAGCTTAGGCAGGGCCAACGGGGAGCTGTTTTTT.

V and J are TRBV6-1 and TRBJ1-4; D might be TRBD1 (5 bases). The V gene's germline CDR1 is MNHNS and CDR2 SASEGT. CDR3 length: 14 amino acids. With 8 bases removed from V and 2 bases from J, the gap between germline ends came to 12 bases. The CDR3 loop is CASGHRDTNEKLFF. In DNA, the CDR3 is TGTGCCAGCGGACACCGGGACACTAATGAAAAACTGTTTTTT.

The chain couples TRBV7-2 to TRBJ2-5, with D possibly being TRBD1 (6 bases). V dropped 5 bases and J dropped 5 bases, with 15 bases sitting between them. Looked up from germline, CDR1 is SGHTA and CDR2 is FQGNSA. This CDR3 contains 14 residues. The CDR3 region is CASSPAGVAETQYF. In nucleotides, the CDR3 is TGTGCCAGCAGCCCAGCAGGGGTTGCGGAGACCCAGTACTTC.

This chain links TRBV7-2 with TRBJ2-3; the match to TRBD2 covers 9 bases. Germline CDR1 is SGHTA and CDR2 is FQGNSA. The CDR3 has 16 amino acids. V dropped 0 bases and J dropped 1; count of bases not matched to a gene: 2. The chain's CDR3 is CASSLAWTSGTDTQYF. The CDR3 DNA sequence: TGTGCCAGCAGCTTAGCTTGGACTAGCGGCACAGATACGCAGTATTTT.

In its sample, this clone was seen once. The CDR3 DNA reads TGTGCCAGCAGTTACGTGCAGGCCTCCTACGAGCAGTACTTC. Its translation is CASSYVQASYEQYF. This sequence joins TRBV6-5 and TRBJ2-7; no definite D call. The ends were cut back, 2 bases at V and 0 bases at J, with 8 bases in the middle. Germline lookup yields CDR1 MNHEY and CDR2 SVGAGI. CDR3 length: 14 amino acids.

The chain combines TRBV5-6 with TRBJ2-7; 8 bases are shared with TRBD2. The germline gives CDR1 SGHDT, CDR2 YYEEEE. The CDR3 consists of 13 residues. Unmatched junction bases numbered 1, after V lost 0 bases and J lost 5 bases. The CDR3 protein is CASSLAGGDEQYF. DNA of the CDR3: TGTGCCAGCAGCTTGGCCGGGGGGGACGAGCAGTACTTC.

The genes are TRBV19 and TRBJ1-2; a possible D gene is TRBD1 (5 bases). CDR1 is LNHDA, CDR2 SQIVND, per germline (reference sequence). CDR3 length equals 15 residues. Deletions cut 7 bases from V and 2 bases from J, with 17 bases between. CDR3 in amino acids: CASTDPGGGNYGYTF. CDR3 in DNA: TGTGCCAGTACGGACCCTGGGGGAGGGAACTATGGCTACACCTTC. Full variable domain (missing parts from reference TRBV19 and TRBJ1-2): DGGITQSPKYLFRKEGQNVTLSCEQNLNHDAMYWYRQDPGQGLRLIYYSQIVNDFQKGDIAEGYSVSREKKESFPLTVTSAQKNPTAFYLCASTDPGGGNYGYTFGSGTRLTVV.

The J gene is TRBJ1-2, the V gene TRBV30; D is undetermined. V lost 3 bases and J 7 bases, leaving 9 bases between the germline ends. Germline V gene data show CDR1 as GTSNPN and CDR2 as SVGIG (reference sequence). CDR3 length: 11 amino acids. The CDR3 here is CAWSPVVGYTF. CDR3 sequence (DNA): TGTGCCTGGAGCCCGGTAGTTGGCTACACCTTC. Full variable domain (remainder filled in from reference TRBV30 and TRBJ1-2): SQTIHQWPATLVQPVGSPLSLECTVEGTSNPNLYWYRQAAGRGLQLLFYSVGIGQISSEVPQNLSASRPQDRQFILSSKKLLLSDSGFYLCAWSPVVGYTFGSGTRLTVV.

This chain uses TRBV19 with TRBJ1-2; D remains ambiguous. CDR3 length: 12 residues. Germline CDR1 LNHDA, CDR2 SQIVND (reference sequence). The V and J ends lost 3 bases and 5 bases respectively, with 7 bases between them. CDR3 in amino acids: CASSMEGYGYTF. In nucleotides, the CDR3 is TGTGCCAGTAGTATGGAAGGTTATGGCTACACCTTC.

V usage is TRBV15 and J usage is TRBJ2-1, with TRBD1 identical over 7 bases. This CDR3 contains 17 residues. The trim removed 3 bases at V and 8 bases at J, leaving 16 bases unmatched. CDR1 LNHNV and CDR2 YYDKDF come from the germline V gene (reference sequence). CDR3 sequence (DNA): TGTGCCACCAGCAGGCGATGGGGGACAGAGAGACCCTATGAGCAGTTCTTC. Protein product: CATSRRWGTERPYEQFF.

J is TRBJ1-1 and V is TRBV6-5; weak D call: TRBD1 (5 bases). In germline, CDR1 is MNHEY, CDR2 SVGAGI. V lost 6 bases, J lost 3 bases, and 17 bases lay in between. The CDR3 extends over 15 amino acids. DNA of the CDR3: TGTGCCAGCAGGCTCGGACACTCCCTCGACACTGAAGCTTTCTTT. Protein product: CASRLGHSLDTEAFF.

V and J are TRBV4-2 and TRBJ2-5; D is possibly TRBD2 (6 bases). V was clipped by 4 bases and J by 1 base, with 10 bases between them. The CDR3 extends over 14 amino acids. Germline CDR1 is LGHNA and CDR2 is YNFKEQ. CDR3 nucleotides: TGTGCCAGCAGCCTGGAGGGCCCCCAAGAGACCCAGTACTTC. This gives the protein CASSLEGPQETQYF.

This rearrangement joins TRBV4-3 to TRBJ2-2, with D possibly being TRBD2 (7 bases). This CDR3 is 17 amino acids long. CDR1 is LGHNA and CDR2 is YSLEER in the germline V gene. The V end lost 4 bases, the J end lost 2 bases, and 17 bases lay between the germline ends. The CDR3 protein is CASSPSRGGGNTGELFF. The CDR3 DNA reads TGCGCCAGCAGCCCTTCGAGGGGGGGCGGAAACACCGGGGAGCTGTTTTTT.

The chain employs TRBV20-1 and TRBJ2-1, with unresolved D. CDR1 DFQATT and CDR2 SNEGSKA come from the germline V gene (reference sequence). CDR3 size: 11 residues. V lost 3 bases to trimming and J lost 4 bases, with 4 bases between them. This CDR3 reads CSARGYNEQFF. Written as DNA, the CDR3 is TGCAGTGCTAGGGGGTACAATGAGCAGTTCTTC.

The J gene is TRBJ2-7, the V gene TRBV19; TRBD1 matches at 8 bases. The V gene end was trimmed by 10 bases and the J gene end by 1 base; junction bases not matched to a gene: 3. Germline V gene data show CDR1 as LNHDA and CDR2 as SQIVND (reference sequence). The CDR3 length is 12 residues. The DNA of the CDR3 is TGTGCCACCCGACAGGGGTCCTACGAGCAGTACTTC. It codes for CATRQGSYEQYF.